One and the same sample provided the 15 T cell receptor beta chains below, sequenced in a study of T cells in tuberculosis. Regarding time point: new active TB diagnosis, blood taken before or within 7 days of starting treatment. Sequencing used immunoSEQ multiplex PCR; TCRdb keeps in-frame clones, though not all of them. The sample has around 49,000 clones, around 96% seen once. Sequencing used PBMCs, obtained at tuberculosis diagnosis. The source is an adult with tuberculosis.

This chain links TRBV23-1 with TRBJ2-2; 11 nucleotides agree with TRBD1. TRBV23-1 qualifies as an ORF whose function is uncertain. CDR3 size: 23 residues. Germline trimming cut 2 bases from V and 3 bases from J; bases unmatched to any gene: 23. The CDR3 nucleotides read TGCGCCAGCAGTCAACCCCGGGACAGGGGGTATTGGCGGGAGGTTATAGACACCGGGGAGCTGTTTTTT. Its translation: CASSQPRDRGYWREVIDTGELFF.

V and J are TRBV30 and TRBJ2-1, with TRBD2 as a possible D gene (6 bases). Trimming cost V 4 bases and J 6 bases, with 13 bases left between them. Per the germline V gene, CDR1 is GTSNPN and CDR2 is SVGIG (reference sequence). The CDR3 contains 13 residues. The CDR3 protein is CAWKLGGGNEQFF. CDR3 nucleotide sequence: TGTGCCTGGAAACTGGGGGGTGGCAATGAGCAGTTCTTC.

The rearrangement uses TRBV7-2 and TRBJ2-2, with D tentatively TRBD2 (5 bases). Germline CDR1 SGHTA, CDR2 FQGNSA. The CDR3 extends over 15 amino acids. V was cut by 0 bases and J by 1 base, with 6 bases left in between. DNA of the CDR3: TGTGCCAGCAGCTTAGCGGGGAGGAACACCGGGGAGCTGTTTTTT. It is translated as CASSLAGRNTGELFF.

The rearrangement uses TRBV5-1 and TRBJ2-7; D gene unclear. Germline V lookup: CDR1 SGHRS, CDR2 YFSETQ. Trimming removed 0 bases at V and 7 bases at J, with 17 bases between. The CDR3 consists of 15 residues. CDR3 in amino acids: CASSLEAAEPREQYF. In DNA form, the CDR3 reads TGCGCCAGCAGCTTGGAGGCGGCGGAACCTAGGGAGCAGTACTTC.

This clone was observed a single time. The V gene is TRBV27, the J gene TRBJ2-1; 8 bases match TRBD2. The CDR3 extends over 15 amino acids. Germline trimming cut 3 bases from V and 5 bases from J; bases unmatched to any gene: 6. CDR1 is MNHEY, CDR2 SMNVEV, per germline (reference sequence). The DNA of the CDR3 is TGTGCCAGCAGTTTGGTGGGACTAGGGGACAATGAGCAGTTCTTC. Amino acids: CASSLVGLGDNEQFF.

V usage is TRBV9 and J usage is TRBJ2-3; 9 bases are a match to TRBD2. CDR1 is SGDLS, CDR2 YYNGEE, per germline. The CDR3 consists of 16 residues. With 0 bases clipped from V and 5 bases from J, the junction kept 7 bases outside the gene matches. DNA for the CDR3: TGTGCCAGCAGCGTAGGCTTAGCGGGAGTTGAAGATACGCAGTATTTT. Amino acid sequence: CASSVGLAGVEDTQYF.

This clone has only one observation. The chain combines TRBV28 with TRBJ2-7; maybe TRBD2 (6 bases). CDR1 and CDR2 (germline): MDHEN, SYDVKM. V lost 5 bases to trimming and J lost 0 bases, with 14 bases between them. The CDR3 runs to 15 residues. CDR3 sequence reads: CASSPGLFSSYEQYF. The CDR3 DNA follows: TGTGCCAGCAGTCCCGGACTATTTTCCTCCTACGAGCAGTACTTC.

The chain links TRBV19 to TRBJ2-1, with D possibly matching TRBD2 (6 bases). V was cut by 4 bases and J by 6 bases, with 13 bases left in between. The CDR3 has 14 amino acids. Germline CDR1 LNHDA, CDR2 SQIVND (reference sequence). Written as DNA, the CDR3 is TGTGCCAGTAGTAGCGGCGGGATAAGCAATGAGCAGTTCTTC. This encodes CASSSGGISNEQFF.

V is TRBV19 and J is TRBJ1-4; D remains unclear. Germline CDR1 reads LNHDA; CDR2 reads SQIVND (reference sequence). The CDR3 has 11 residues. Deletions cut 3 bases from V and 16 bases from J, with 12 bases between. This CDR3 is CASSIRGVRFF. In DNA form, the CDR3 reads TGTGCCAGTAGTATCCGGGGAGTTCGGTTTTTT.

The chain combines TRBV13 with TRBJ2-1, with a weak D call TRBD2 (6 bases). The CDR3 spans 15 residues. CDR1 is PRHDT, CDR2 FYEKMQ, per germline (reference sequence). Trimming pared 0 bases from V and 7 bases from J, leaving 13 bases between. As DNA, the CDR3 is TGTGCCAGCAGCTTAGGCGGGTTAGGGACTAATGAGCAGTTCTTC. This codes for CASSLGGLGTNEQFF. The full variable domain, its missing parts supplied by reference TRBV13 and TRBJ2-1, is AAGVIQSPRHLIKEKRETATLKCYPIPRHDTVYWYQQGPGQDPQFLISFYEKMQSDKGSIPDRFSAQQFSDYHSELNMSSLELGDSALYFCASSLGGLGTNEQFFGPGTRLTVL.

The chain uses TRBV6-6 and TRBJ2-7, with TRBD2 identical over 9 bases. The J segment lost 6 bases and the V segment lost 6 bases, leaving 0 bases of the junction unmatched. Germline V lookup: CDR1 MNHNY, CDR2 SVGAGI (reference sequence). The CDR3 contains 11 residues. CDR3 in amino acids: CASRLAGEQYF. The CDR3 nucleotides read TGTGCCAGCAGACTAGCGGGCGAGCAGTACTTC.

This chain links TRBV11-2 with TRBJ2-1; possible D gene TRBD2, 6 bases. The CDR3 covers 17 residues. V dropped 0 bases and J dropped 6 bases, with 18 bases sitting between them. The V gene's germline CDR1 is SGHAT and CDR2 FQNNGV. CDR3 nucleotide sequence: TGTGCCAGCAGCTTAGACTCCCTCGGGACTTTTCTCAATGAGCAGTTCTTC. This encodes CASSLDSLGTFLNEQFF. Drawing the rest from reference TRBV11-2 and TRBJ2-1, the complete variable domain is EAGVAQSPRYKIIEKRQSVAFWCNPISGHATLYWYQQILGQGPKLLIQFQNNGVVDDSQLPKDRFSAERLKGVDSTLKIQPAKLEDSAVYLCASSLDSLGTFLNEQFFGPGTRLTVL.

The chain employs TRBV10-3 and TRBJ1-1, with 12 bases matching TRBD1. This CDR3 region has 15 residues. The V segment lost 4 bases and the J segment 5 bases; nucleotides outside the gene matches: 5. Germline V gene data show CDR1 as ENHRY and CDR2 as SYGVKD. The CDR3 loop is CAISGDRGRYTEAFF. The DNA for the CDR3 is TGTGCCATCAGTGGGGACAGGGGGCGTTATACTGAAGCTTTCTTT.

This chain connects TRBV19 to TRBJ2-7; 11 positions agree with TRBD1. The germline V gene has CDR1 LNHDA and CDR2 SQIVND (reference sequence). V shed 3 bases, J shed 2 bases, and the junction held 3 bases outside the gene matches. The CDR3 length is 15 residues. CDR3 DNA sequence: TGTGCCAGTAGTATGGGGACAGGGGGGACCTACGAGCAGTACTTC. Amino acid sequence: CASSMGTGGTYEQYF.

The V gene is TRBV7-8, the J gene TRBJ1-1, with D perhaps TRBD1 (5 bases). The CDR3 contains 15 residues. The V and J ends lost 0 bases and 0 bases respectively, with 8 bases between them. The germline V gene encodes CDR1 SGHVS and CDR2 FQNEAQ. The CDR3 DNA reads as TGTGCCAGCAGCTTAGCGCCAGGGATGAACACTGAAGCTTTCTTT. This sequence encodes CASSLAPGMNTEAFF.